The subject of this entry is one T cell receptor (beta chain). The antigen remains unidentified. PBMCs originated in 10 ml of fresh peripheral blood. V was clipped by 3 bases and J by 5 bases, with 13 bases between them. From germline, CDR1 is SNHLY and CDR2 FYNNEI. This CDR3 is built from 15 residues. TCR beta CDR3 amplification used RNA transcripts. An initial RT-PCR round employing HTBI primers preceded a second-round multiplex PCR. MiXCR, applied by TCRdb to the multiplex PCR reads, yields one record per CDR3 protein. Here the sample spans about 480,000 distinct CDR3 sequences, 13% to 15% being singletons. This sample stems from a study of Graves' ophthalmopathy and Graves' hyperthyroidism. Study-wide results and limits: The blood repertoire also included most expanded thyroid clonotypes above 0.001 frequency.

The rearrangement joins TRBV2 to TRBJ2-2; TRBD2 might be the D (6 bases). This receptor was obtained from a young woman with Graves' ophthalmopathy. Sequenced material: blood. CDR3 in amino acids: CASSEGLGRTGELFF. In DNA, the CDR3 is TGTGCCAGCAGTGAGGGACTGGGGAGAACCGGGGAGCTGTTTTTT.